These 9 T cell receptor beta chains came from one sample sequenced in a study of shared clonotypes between healthy human individuals (dated by TCRdb to between 2020 and 2021). Library construction relied on the immunoSEQ multiplex PCR assay. Entries here come from immuneACCESS through TCRdb and include only in-frame sequences with V and J called. Some clones fail to appear in such tables; in the studies checked, an unresolved V gene covers under half of the shortfall, and the cause of the remainder is unknown. The sample table lists about 1 million clones, 70% to 80% of them with a count of one. The ten most abundant clones make up approximately 1.5% of the sample. Sequences were obtained from memory CD4+ T cells sorted from blood. What this sample's cell subset or site label stands for: CD45RA-negative fraction. These TCRs come from a man aged 18 to 35 in good health.

The chain recombines TRBV7-8 with TRBJ1-4; D not certain. Germline CDR1 SGHVS, CDR2 FQNEAQ. CDR3 size: 13 residues. V lost 5 bases and J lost 2, with 6 bases in between. The chain's CDR3 is CASSSRTNEKLFF. CDR3 DNA sequence: TGTGCCAGCAGCAGCCGGACTAATGAAAAACTGTTTTTT.

The chain combines TRBV18 with TRBJ2-7, with D unclear. The V gene lost 6 bases and the J gene lost 3 bases, with 9 bases spanning the gap. Germline assignment: CDR1 KGHSH and CDR2 LQKENI. The CDR3 is 12 amino acids. The CDR3: CASSNDRYEQYF. The CDR3, as DNA: TGTGCCAGCTCCAACGACCGCTACGAGCAGTACTTC.

V gene TRBV28 combines with J gene TRBJ1-1, with 10 bases that match TRBD1. Germline-derived CDR1 and CDR2 are MDHEN and SYDVKM. This CDR3 spans 15 amino acids. With 6 bases clipped from V and 5 bases from J, the junction kept 9 bases outside the gene matches. The CDR3 DNA is TGTGCCAGCAGCCGATACGGGACAGGGGATACTGAAGCTTTCTTT. Its translation: CASSRYGTGDTEAFF.

This chain links TRBV10-1 with TRBJ2-3, with no clear D. The germline gives CDR1 WNHNN, CDR2 SYGVQD (reference sequence). CDR3 length: 11 residues. V lost 5 bases and J 6 bases, leaving 6 bases between the germline ends. CDR3 residues: CASSLRDTQYF. The CDR3 region has the DNA TGCGCCAGCAGTCTTAGGGATACGCAGTATTTT.

This clone was seen once. The gene calls are TRBV30 and TRBJ2-7, with a tentative D call TRBD1 (7 bases). Trimming shortened V by 0 bases and J by 6 bases, and 18 bases separated the two germline ends. CDR1 and CDR2 (germline): GTSNPN, SVGIG (reference sequence). The CDR3 consists of 15 residues. The CDR3: CAWSVGGGATGEQYF. The CDR3 DNA reads TGTGCCTGGAGTGTAGGAGGGGGCGCGACGGGCGAGCAGTACTTC.

The chain uses TRBV11-2 and TRBJ2-7; D gene ambiguous. Germline V gives CDR1 SGHAT, CDR2 FQNNGV. V was clipped by 0 bases and J by 4 bases, with 13 bases between them. This CDR3 spans 15 amino acids. The CDR3, as DNA: TGTGCCAGCAGCTTAGAGGCAGAGCTACTGTACGAGCAGTACTTC. It codes for CASSLEAELLYEQYF.

This clone was recorded a few times. The DNA of the CDR3 is TGTGCCAGCAGTCTTCAGGGGATGTATGAGCAGTTCTTC. It translates to CASSLQGMYEQFF. V gene TRBV27 combines with J gene TRBJ2-1, with D possibly being TRBD1 (6 bases). The V and J ends lost 5 bases and 8 bases respectively, with 13 bases between them. This CDR3 comprises 13 residues. The germline V gene has CDR1 MNHEY and CDR2 SMNVEV (reference sequence).

The chain carries TRBV28 and TRBJ1-4; D possibly corresponds to TRBD1 (5 bases). Germline CDR1 MDHEN, CDR2 SYDVKM. V was pared by 3 bases and J by 8 bases, with 10 bases between. The CDR3 consists of 13 residues. The CDR3 nucleotides read TGTGCCAGCAGTTTGGGGCATGAAGAAAAACTGTTTTTT. Protein sequence: CASSLGHEEKLFF. Combining the CDR3 with reference TRBV28 and TRBJ1-4 gives the whole variable domain DVKVTQSSRYLVKRTGEKVFLECVQDMDHENMFWYRQDPGLGLRLIYFSYDVKMKEKGDIPEGYSVSREKKERFSLILESASTNQTSMYLCASSLGHEEKLFFGSGTQLSVL.

The gene calls are TRBV7-6 and TRBJ2-7; TRBD1 aligns across 8 bases. V lost 0 bases and J lost 5; bases outside the gene matches: 9. CDR1 and CDR2 from the germline V gene are SGHVS and FNYEAQ. CDR3 length: 16 amino acids. CDR3 loop: CASSLALTGGTDEQYF. The CDR3 region has the DNA TGTGCCAGCAGCTTAGCGCTAACAGGGGGGACGGACGAGCAGTACTTC.